Sequencing of this TCR beta chain was carried out in a study of T cell responses to AZD1222 COVID-19 vaccine (dated by TCRdb to 2020 to 2023). As for the study more broadly: AZD1222 recipients whose second dose came at about 4 weeks and those whose second dose came at about 12 weeks were combined into one group, since spike-specific TCR depth and breadth did not differ between the two schedules. A total of under 250 trial participants underwent TCR sequencing, of whom about 210 had received two doses of AZD1222 and some 25 had received two doses of the MenACWY control vaccine. Enrollment into the trials was organized by age into subgroups of 18-55, 56-69 and 70-plus years, and those subgroups contained roughly 150, 30 and 60 TCR-sequenced participants, respectively. What the study reported, not specific to this receptor: The 56-69-year group was small, and its depth increase did not reach significance, likely because of low power. Spike-specific TCR breadth and depth rose significantly after two AZD1222 doses compared with day 0 and with MenACWY recipients. Epitopes outside the regions mutated in the B.1.351 and B.1.1.7 variants were reportedly recognized by nearly half of the unique spike-specific TCRs. No day 14 peak-response samples were available, so repertoires were characterized only after the peak T cell response. The whole spike protein was spanned by vaccine-associated CD4 TCRs, and dominant responses were seen in regions 160-218 and 743-854. Conclusions about previously exposed vaccinees are limited, since just 5 to 7 AZD1222 recipients were seropositive for SARS-CoV-2 at baseline. Most participants were white British and females outnumbered males, and the authors suggested that clonal diversity may have been underestimated.

The CDR3 regions of human TCRbeta chains were analyzed by immunosequencing. Under the source paper's analysis protocol: TCRs in the repertoires were compared against a reference library of SARS-CoV-2-specific TCRs that had been generated with the MIRA antigen-specificity platform. Breadth was defined as the fraction of unique TCRs that were SARS-CoV-2-associated, and depth was defined as the fraction of total T cells that were SARS-CoV-2-associated. Using the MIRA data, each spike-specific TCR was mapped to the spike region that the TCR reacts to and placed in a CD4 or CD8 class. Log10-transformed breadth and depth values were compared by one-way ANOVA with Sidak's multiple comparisons tests. TCRdb took this table from immuneACCESS and kept in-frame rearrangements with V and J called. Such tables lack part of the clones; where checked against another copy, unresolved V genes explain under half of the gap, and the rest is unexplained. The D gene and trimming were derived from the DNA, and the V and J assignments and clone size from that table. Counted in this sample were 150,000 or so clones; 85% to 95% of them appeared once. Roughly 2.2% of the sample rests with the top ten.

About this clone itself: The antigen it recognizes is unknown. Per-base qualities were not stored, and no clone one base away is much larger.

The time point label for this specimen denotes: baseline before first vaccination. The vaccinee samples were drawn from two UK trials, COV001 and COV002, one of which was a single-blind randomized controlled phase 2/3 trial testing AZD1222 (ChAdOx1 nCoV-19) in healthy adults. For TCRbeta chain sequencing, PBMC samples from trial participants were taken at day 0 and at day 28 after the second dose. The origin of this receptor is an adult in good health. The input for sequencing was peripheral blood, taken on day 0 of AZD1222 vaccination.

The nucleotides are TGTGCCAGCTCACCACCGACAGAGAACACCATATATTTT. Translated, this gives CASSPPTENTIYF. Rearrangement joined TRBV18 to TRBJ1-3; the D gene is possibly TRBD1, with 5 bases matching. From cysteine to phenylalanine, the CDR3 is 13 amino acids long. This entry keeps only the CDR3 DNA: 39 bases, framed from base 1. CDR1 and CDR2 (KGHSH, LQKENI) derive from the germline V gene. Cut back by 0 bases and 7 bases, the V and J ends lie 7 bases apart.